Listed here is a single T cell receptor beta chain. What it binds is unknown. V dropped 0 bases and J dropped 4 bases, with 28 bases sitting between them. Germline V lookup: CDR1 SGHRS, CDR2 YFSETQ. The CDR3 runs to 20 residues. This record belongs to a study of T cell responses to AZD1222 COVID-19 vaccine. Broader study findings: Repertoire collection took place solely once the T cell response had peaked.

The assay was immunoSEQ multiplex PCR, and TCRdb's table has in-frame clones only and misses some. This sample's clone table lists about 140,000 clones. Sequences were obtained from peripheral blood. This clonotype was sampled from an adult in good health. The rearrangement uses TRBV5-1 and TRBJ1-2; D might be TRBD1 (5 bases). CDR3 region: CASSLGDPNYGYTFGYGYTF. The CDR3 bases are TGCGCCAGCAGCTTGGGGGACCCTAACTATGGCTACACCTTTGGCTATGGCTACACCTTC.